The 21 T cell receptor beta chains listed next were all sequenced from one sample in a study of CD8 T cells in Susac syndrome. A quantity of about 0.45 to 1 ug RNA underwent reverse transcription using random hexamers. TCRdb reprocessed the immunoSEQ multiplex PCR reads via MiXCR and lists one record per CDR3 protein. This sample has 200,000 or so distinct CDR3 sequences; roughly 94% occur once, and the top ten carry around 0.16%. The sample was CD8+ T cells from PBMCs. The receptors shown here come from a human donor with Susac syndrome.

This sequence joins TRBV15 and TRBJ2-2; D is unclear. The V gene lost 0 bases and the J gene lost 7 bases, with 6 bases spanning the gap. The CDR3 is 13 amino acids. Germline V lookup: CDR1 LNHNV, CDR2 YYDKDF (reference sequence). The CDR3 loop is CATSRDWGGELFF. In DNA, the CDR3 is TGTGCCACCAGCAGAGATTGGGGCGGGGAGCTGTTTTTT.

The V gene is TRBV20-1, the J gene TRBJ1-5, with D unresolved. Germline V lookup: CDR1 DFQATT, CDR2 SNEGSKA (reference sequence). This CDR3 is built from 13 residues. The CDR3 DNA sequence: TGCAGCTTAACCAGGAATAGCAATCAGCCCCAGCATTTT. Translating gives CSLTRNSNQPQHF.

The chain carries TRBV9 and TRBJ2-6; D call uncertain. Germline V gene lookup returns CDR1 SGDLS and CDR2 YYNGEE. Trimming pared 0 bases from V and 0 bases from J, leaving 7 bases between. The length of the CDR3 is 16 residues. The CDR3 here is CASSVVAISGANVLTF. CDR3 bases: TGTGCCAGCAGCGTAGTGGCGATCTCTGGGGCCAACGTCCTGACTTTC.

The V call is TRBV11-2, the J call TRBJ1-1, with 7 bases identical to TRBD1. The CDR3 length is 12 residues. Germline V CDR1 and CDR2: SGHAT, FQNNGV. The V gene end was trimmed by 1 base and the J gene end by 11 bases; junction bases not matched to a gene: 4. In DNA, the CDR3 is TGTGCCAGCAGCTTAGCTGACAGGGACGCTTTCTTT. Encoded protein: CASSLADRDAFF.

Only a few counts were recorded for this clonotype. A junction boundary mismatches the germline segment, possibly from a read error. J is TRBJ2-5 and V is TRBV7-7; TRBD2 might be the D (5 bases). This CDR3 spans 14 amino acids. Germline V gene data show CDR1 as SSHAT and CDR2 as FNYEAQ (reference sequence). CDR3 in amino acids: CASSLGPGGETQYF. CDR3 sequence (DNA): TGTGCTAGCAGCCTCGGTCCGGGCGGGGAGACCCAGTACTTC.

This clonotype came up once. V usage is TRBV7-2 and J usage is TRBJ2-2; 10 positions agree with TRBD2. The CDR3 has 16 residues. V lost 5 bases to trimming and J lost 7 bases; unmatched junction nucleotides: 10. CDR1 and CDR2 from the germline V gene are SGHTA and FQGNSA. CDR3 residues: CASSPPAGGPGGELFF. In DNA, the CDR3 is TGTGCCAGCAGCCCTCCAGCGGGAGGGCCTGGCGGGGAGCTGTTTTTT. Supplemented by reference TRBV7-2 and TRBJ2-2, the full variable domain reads GAGVSQSPSNKVTEKGKDVELRCDPISGHTALYWYRQSLGQGLEFLIYFQGNSAPDKSGLPSDRFSAERTGGSVSTLTIQRTQQEDSAVYLCASSPPAGGPGGELFFGEGSRLTVL.

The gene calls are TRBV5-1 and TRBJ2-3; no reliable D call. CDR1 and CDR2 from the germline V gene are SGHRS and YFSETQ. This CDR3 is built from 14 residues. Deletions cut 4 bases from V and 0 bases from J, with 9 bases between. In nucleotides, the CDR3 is TGCGCCAGCAGCCACCTTACTAGCACAGATACGCAGTATTTT. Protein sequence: CASSHLTSTDTQYF.

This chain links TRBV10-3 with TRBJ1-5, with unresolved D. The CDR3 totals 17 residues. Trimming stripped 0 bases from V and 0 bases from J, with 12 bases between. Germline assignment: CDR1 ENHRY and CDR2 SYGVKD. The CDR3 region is CAISESSQAYSNQPQHF. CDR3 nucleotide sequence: TGTGCCATCAGTGAGTCTTCCCAAGCCTATAGCAATCAGCCCCAGCATTTT.

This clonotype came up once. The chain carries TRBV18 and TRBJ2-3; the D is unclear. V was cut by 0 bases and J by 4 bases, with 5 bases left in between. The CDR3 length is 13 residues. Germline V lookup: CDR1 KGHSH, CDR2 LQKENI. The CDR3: CASSPPSADTQYF. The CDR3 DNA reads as TGTGCCAGCTCACCACCGTCGGCAGATACGCAGTATTTT. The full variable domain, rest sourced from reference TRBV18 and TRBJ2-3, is NAGVMQNPRHLVRRRGQEARLRCSPMKGHSHVYWYRQLPEEGLKFMVYLQKENIIDESGMPKERFSAEFPKEGPSILRIQQVVRGDSAAYFCASSPPSADTQYFGPGTRLTVL.

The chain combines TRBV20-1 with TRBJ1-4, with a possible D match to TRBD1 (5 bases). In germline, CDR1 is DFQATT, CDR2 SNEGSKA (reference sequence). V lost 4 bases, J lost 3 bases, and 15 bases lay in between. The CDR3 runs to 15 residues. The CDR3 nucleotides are TGCAGTGCTACCAGTCGGGAAGGGGCTAATGAAAAACTGTTTTTT. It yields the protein CSATSREGANEKLFF.

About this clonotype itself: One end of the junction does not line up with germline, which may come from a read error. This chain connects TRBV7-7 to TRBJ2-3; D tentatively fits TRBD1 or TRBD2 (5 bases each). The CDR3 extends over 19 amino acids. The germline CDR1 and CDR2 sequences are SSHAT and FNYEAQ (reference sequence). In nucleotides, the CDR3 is TGTGCTAGCAGCCTAGGCTCTGCCGGGACCCACTCGCGCACAGATACGCAGTATTTT. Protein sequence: CASSLGSAGTHSRTDTQYF. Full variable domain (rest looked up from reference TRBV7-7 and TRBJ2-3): GAGVSQSPRYKVTKRGQDVTLRCDPISSHATLYWYQQALGQGPEFLTYFNYEAQPDKSGLPSDRFSAERPEGSISTLTIQRTEQRDSAMYRCASSLGSAGTHSRTDTQYFGPGTRLTVL.

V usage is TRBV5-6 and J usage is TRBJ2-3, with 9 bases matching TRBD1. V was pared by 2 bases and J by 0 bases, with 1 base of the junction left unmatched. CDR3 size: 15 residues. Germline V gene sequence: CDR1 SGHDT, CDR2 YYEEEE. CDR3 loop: CASSFGQGSTDTQYF. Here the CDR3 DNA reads TGTGCCAGCAGCTTCGGACAGGGGAGCACAGATACGCAGTATTTT.

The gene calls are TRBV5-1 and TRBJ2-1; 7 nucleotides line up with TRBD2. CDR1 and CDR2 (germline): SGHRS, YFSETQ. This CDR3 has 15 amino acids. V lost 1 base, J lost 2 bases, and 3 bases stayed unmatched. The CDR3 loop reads CASSLRGDTYNEQFF. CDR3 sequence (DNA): TGCGCCAGCAGCTTGCGGGGGGATACCTACAATGAGCAGTTCTTC.

CDR3 nucleotide sequence: TGTGCCAGCAGCCTACGTTTAGCCAATGAGCAGTTCTTC. Translation: CASSLRLANEQFF. This chain joins TRBV14 and TRBJ2-1; D ambiguous. V was trimmed by 4 bases and J by 6 bases, leaving 10 bases between them. Per germline, CDR1 SGHDN and CDR2 FVKESK. The CDR3 is 13 amino acids.

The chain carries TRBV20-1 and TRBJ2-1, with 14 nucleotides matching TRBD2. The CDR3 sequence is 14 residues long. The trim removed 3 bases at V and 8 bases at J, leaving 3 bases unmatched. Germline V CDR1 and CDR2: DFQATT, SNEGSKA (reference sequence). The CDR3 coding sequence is TGCAGTGCTAGGGGACTAGCGGGGGCGGATGAGCAGTTCTTC. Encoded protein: CSARGLAGADEQFF.

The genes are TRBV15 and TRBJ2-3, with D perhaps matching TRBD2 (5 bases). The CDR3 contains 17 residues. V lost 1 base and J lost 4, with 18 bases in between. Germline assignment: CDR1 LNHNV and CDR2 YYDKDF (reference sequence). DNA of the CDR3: TGTGCCACCAGCAGAGCTCCCGCCCCCAGCGGCGCAGATACGCAGTATTTT. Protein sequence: CATSRAPAPSGADTQYF.

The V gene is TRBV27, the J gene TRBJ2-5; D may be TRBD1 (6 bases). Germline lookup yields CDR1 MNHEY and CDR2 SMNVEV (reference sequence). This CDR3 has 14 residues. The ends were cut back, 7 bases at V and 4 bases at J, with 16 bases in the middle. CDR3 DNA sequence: TGTGCCAGCACCGCAACAGGGTTCCGAGAGACCCAGTACTTC. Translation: CASTATGFRETQYF.

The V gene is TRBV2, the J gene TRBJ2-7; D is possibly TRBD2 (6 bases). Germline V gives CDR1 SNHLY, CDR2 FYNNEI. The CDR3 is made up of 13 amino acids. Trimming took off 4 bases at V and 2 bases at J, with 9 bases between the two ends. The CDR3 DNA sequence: TGTGCCAGCAGTGGTGTAGCGGCCTACGAGCAGTACTTC. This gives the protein CASSGVAAYEQYF.

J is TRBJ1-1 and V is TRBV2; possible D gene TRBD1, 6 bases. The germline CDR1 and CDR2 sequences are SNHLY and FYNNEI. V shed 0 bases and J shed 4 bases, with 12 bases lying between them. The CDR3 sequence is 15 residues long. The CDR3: CASSEALGGATEAFF. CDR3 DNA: TGTGCCAGCAGTGAAGCGCTGGGGGGGGCCACTGAAGCTTTCTTT.

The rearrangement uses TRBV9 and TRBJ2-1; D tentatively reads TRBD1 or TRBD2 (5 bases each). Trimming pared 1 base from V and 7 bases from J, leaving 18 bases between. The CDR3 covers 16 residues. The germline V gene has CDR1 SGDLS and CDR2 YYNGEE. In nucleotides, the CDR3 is TGTGCCAGCAGCGTACTGGGACCGGGGTCAGGTAATGAGCAGTTCTTC. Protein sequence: CASSVLGPGSGNEQFF.

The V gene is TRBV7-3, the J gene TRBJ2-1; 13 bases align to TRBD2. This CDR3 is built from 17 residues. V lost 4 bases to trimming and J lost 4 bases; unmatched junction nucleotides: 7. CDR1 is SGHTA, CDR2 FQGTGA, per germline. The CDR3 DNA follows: TGTGCCAGCAGCTCAGGACTAGCGGGAGATCTTTACAATGAGCAGTTCTTC. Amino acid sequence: CASSSGLAGDLYNEQFF.